Each of the 22 T cell receptor beta chains below was sequenced from the same sample in a study of response to subunit inactivated influenza vaccine. TCRdb fed the RT-PCR reads into MiXCR, producing one record per CDR3 protein. Of 600,000 to 850,000 distinct CDR3 sequences in the sample, 11% to 15% were seen once. The specimen was PBMCs from blood, collected 14 days before vaccination. These receptors were taken from a man aged 45-65 years who received an inactivated influenza vaccine.

The chain couples TRBV15 to TRBJ1-2, with 7 nucleotides matching TRBD1. Per the germline V gene, CDR1 is LNHNV and CDR2 is YYDKDF (reference sequence). V shed 5 bases and J 2 bases; nucleotides not matched to a gene: 8. The CDR3 runs 15 residues. The DNA for the CDR3 is TGTGCCACCAGCCCCCAGGGGGGGCTCAACTATGGCTACACCTTC. This gives the protein CATSPQGGLNYGYTF.

This clonotype has more than one count but fewer than ten. This chain links TRBV5-1 with TRBJ1-1; weak D call: TRBD1 (5 bases). The CDR3 runs 15 residues. Germline CDR1 reads SGHRS; CDR2 reads YFSETQ. V shed 6 bases and J shed 3 bases, with 18 bases lying between them. DNA for the CDR3: TGCGCCAGCACCCGAATCGGGCAGGGTGACACTGAAGCTTTCTTT. Protein sequence: CASTRIGQGDTEAFF. The full variable domain, completed using reference TRBV5-1 and TRBJ1-1, is KAGVTQTPRYLIKTRGQQVTLSCSPISGHRSVSWYQQTPGQGLQFLFEYFSETQRNKGNFPGRFSGRQFSNSRSEMNVSTLELGDSALYLCASTRIGQGDTEAFFGQGTRLTVV.

This clonotype has a count of ten or more. CDR3 in amino acids: CASSSTGGSGNTIYF. DNA for the CDR3: TGCGCCAGCAGCTCGACAGGGGGTTCTGGAAACACCATATATTTT. This sequence joins TRBV5-1 and TRBJ1-3; 9 nucleotides line up with TRBD1. CDR1 and CDR2 from the germline V gene are SGHRS and YFSETQ. Losses at the gene ends were 3 bases for V and 1 base for J; bases not matched to a gene: 2. The CDR3 has 15 residues.

Many counts were recorded for this clonotype. The rearrangement links TRBV7-9 to TRBJ2-7; 7 positions agree with TRBD1. Trimming removed 5 bases from V and 3 bases from J; junction bases left unmatched: 10. Germline V gene sequence: CDR1 SEHNR, CDR2 FQNEAQ (reference sequence). The CDR3 runs to 15 residues. In DNA, the CDR3 is TGTGCCAGCAGCCCAATACAGGGGTTAGTCTACGAGCAGTACTTC. This codes for CASSPIQGLVYEQYF.

This clonotype was detected only a few times. The rearrangement joins TRBV5-1 to TRBJ1-6; D is possibly TRBD1 (5 bases). This CDR3 is built from 15 residues. Germline V gene data show CDR1 as SGHRS and CDR2 as YFSETQ. V shed 0 bases and J shed 8 bases, with 12 bases lying between them. DNA for the CDR3: TGCGCCAGCAGCTTGGAGGCAGGGTCGGATTCACCCCTCCACTTT. Protein product: CASSLEAGSDSPLHF. Complete variable domain (other parts from reference TRBV5-1 and TRBJ1-6): KAGVTQTPRYLIKTRGQQVTLSCSPISGHRSVSWYQQTPGQGLQFLFEYFSETQRNKGNFPGRFSGRQFSNSRSEMNVSTLELGDSALYLCASSLEAGSDSPLHFGNGTRLTVT.

V gene TRBV6-1 combines with J gene TRBJ2-7; 7 nucleotides match TRBD1. This CDR3 contains 15 residues. The germline V gene encodes CDR1 MNHNS and CDR2 SASEGT. The V and J ends lost 2 bases and 4 bases, in that order; junction bases with no gene match: 8. CDR3 protein: CASSEWEGGGYEQYF. Written as DNA, the CDR3 is TGTGCCAGCAGTGAATGGGAAGGGGGCGGATACGAGCAGTACTTC.

There are a few counts of this clonotype. The V and J genes are TRBV6-2 or TRBV6-3 and TRBJ2-7; TRBD1 is a possible D gene (6 bases). Trimming left V 0 bases short and J 1 base short, with 13 bases between. This CDR3 is built from 16 residues. Germline CDR1 MNHEY, CDR2 SVGEGT. This chain's CDR3 is CASSYSNRVGSYEQYF. The CDR3 bases are TGTGCCAGCAGTTACTCGAACAGGGTCGGATCCTACGAGCAGTACTTC.

This chain connects TRBV7-6 to TRBJ2-1; D perhaps matches TRBD1 (6 bases). CDR3 length: 14 amino acids. With 4 bases removed from V and 6 bases from J, the gap between germline ends came to 13 bases. Germline V gene data show CDR1 as SGHVS and CDR2 as FNYEAQ. CDR3 residues: CASSSNQGFNEQFF. CDR3 nucleotides: TGTGCCAGCAGCTCAAATCAGGGGTTCAATGAGCAGTTCTTC.

This clonotype turned up a few times. The rearrangement joins TRBV28 to TRBJ2-6; D uncertain. V dropped 3 bases and J dropped 0 bases, with 9 bases sitting between them. The CDR3 consists of 16 residues. Germline CDR1 is MDHEN and CDR2 is SYDVKM. The CDR3 region has the DNA TGTGCCAGCAGTTTTCTTACCGTCTCTGGGGCCAACGTCCTGACTTTC. Translating gives CASSFLTVSGANVLTF.

The chain carries TRBV7-3 and TRBJ2-5; D remains unclear. The CDR3 has 13 amino acids. Trimming stripped 11 bases from V and 5 bases from J, with 18 bases between. The V gene's germline CDR1 is SGHTA and CDR2 FQGTGA. As DNA, the CDR3 is TGTGCCTGGAGCTACAAAGGGATTGAGACCCAGTACTTC. This encodes CAWSYKGIETQYF.

This clonotype has a handful of counts. The chain uses TRBV7-2 and TRBJ2-5, with 7 nucleotides matching TRBD2. The CDR3 runs 16 residues. J gave up 5 bases and V 0 bases, and 9 bases lay outside the gene matches. Germline lookup yields CDR1 SGHTA and CDR2 FQGNSA. CDR3: CASSLALAEAWETQYF. The DNA for the CDR3 is TGTGCCAGCAGCTTAGCGCTAGCGGAGGCGTGGGAGACCCAGTACTTC.

The chain carries TRBV12-3 or TRBV12-4 and TRBJ2-3, with TRBD2 matching 8 bases. V shed 5 bases, J shed 2 bases, and the junction held 9 bases outside the gene matches. The CDR3 runs to 16 residues. CDR3 loop: CASSTRGGLNTDTQYF. The CDR3 coding sequence is TGTGCCAGCAGTACCCGGGGGGGGCTCAACACAGATACGCAGTATTTT.

The gene calls are TRBV6-4 and TRBJ2-1, with 8 bases matching TRBD2. V lost 11 bases, J lost 9 bases, and 18 bases stayed unmatched. Germline CDR1 and CDR2: MRHNA and SNTAGT. The CDR3 contains 15 residues. This CDR3 reads CAAPHQAGGGGEQFF. CDR3 nucleotide sequence: TGTGCCGCCCCGCACCAGGCGGGAGGCGGGGGTGAGCAGTTCTTC.

This clonotype was counted ten times or more. This chain links TRBV7-8 with TRBJ1-5; possibly TRBD1 for D (5 bases). CDR3 length: 15 residues. Germline loops: CDR1 SGHVS, CDR2 FQNEAQ. Trimming removed 6 bases from V and 0 bases from J, with 12 bases in between. The chain's CDR3 is CASSPGAYSNQPQHF. The CDR3 DNA reads TGTGCCAGCAGTCCCGGGGCTTATAGCAATCAGCCCCAGCATTTT.

This clonotype was counted many times. The chain employs TRBV3-1 and TRBJ1-1; no clear D. With 1 base removed from V and 0 bases from J, the gap between germline ends came to 3 bases. There are 13 residues in the CDR3. Germline V gene data show CDR1 as LGHDT and CDR2 as YNNKEL (reference sequence). The CDR3 DNA reads as TGTGCCAGCAGCCAAGCCCTGAACACTGAAGCTTTCTTT. Protein product: CASSQALNTEAFF.

The chain couples TRBV7-9 to TRBJ1-2; possibly TRBD1 for D (5 bases). Germline V gene lookup returns CDR1 SEHNR and CDR2 FQNEAQ (reference sequence). The length of the CDR3 is 14 residues. Trimming left V 4 bases short and J 6 bases short, with 15 bases between. The CDR3 spells CASSSPAGDDGYTF. The CDR3 nucleotides are TGTGCCAGCAGCTCGCCAGCCGGGGACGATGGCTACACCTTC.

This clonotype occurred a few times. This chain connects TRBV12-3 or TRBV12-4 to TRBJ2-5, with 8 nucleotides matching TRBD2. This CDR3 region has 16 residues. Trimming at V came to 3 bases and at J to 1 base, leaving 7 bases not matched to a gene. The CDR3 loop reads CASSFGREAPQETQYF. In DNA form, the CDR3 reads TGTGCCAGCAGTTTTGGGCGGGAGGCCCCCCAAGAGACCCAGTACTTC.

In its sample, this clonotype was seen a few times. The V gene is TRBV20-1, the J gene TRBJ2-7; 12 positions agree with TRBD2. This CDR3 has 17 amino acids. The ends lost 2 bases at V and 4 bases at J; junction bases unmatched: 12. CDR1 and CDR2 (germline): DFQATT, SNEGSKA (reference sequence). CDR3 amino acids: CSARPDLLAGGPYEQYF. For the CDR3, the DNA is TGCAGTGCTAGACCCGACCTCCTAGCGGGAGGGCCGTACGAGCAGTACTTC.

The chain has TRBV18 and TRBJ2-7; 12 bases fit TRBD1. V lost 3 bases to trimming and J lost 5 bases; unmatched junction nucleotides: 2. This CDR3 contains 14 residues. The V gene's germline CDR1 is KGHSH and CDR2 LQKENI. CDR3: CASSPGTGGNEQYF. The CDR3 nucleotides are TGTGCCAGCTCACCCGGGACAGGGGGCAACGAGCAGTACTTC.

This chain joins TRBV29-1 and TRBJ2-5; 7 nucleotides line up with TRBD1. CDR3 length: 13 amino acids. The germline gives CDR1 SQVTM, CDR2 ANQGSEA. The junction had 11 bases not matched to a gene; V was cut back by 8 bases and J by 5 bases. The CDR3 region is CSPCRQGGETQYF. The CDR3 DNA reads TGCAGCCCATGTCGACAGGGCGGGGAGACCCAGTACTTC.

The chain combines TRBV20-1 with TRBJ1-5, with D unclear. Trimming stripped 5 bases from V and 1 base from J, with 9 bases between. The CDR3 consists of 13 residues. Germline CDR1 is DFQATT and CDR2 is SNEGSKA (reference sequence). The CDR3 bases are TGCAGTGCTTCCTCCCACAGCAATCAGCCCCAGCATTTT. Its translation is CSASSHSNQPQHF.

In this sample, this clonotype turned up a few times. This chain uses TRBV5-1 with TRBJ2-5; D is unresolved. The germline V and J ends were trimmed by 1 base and 0 bases, with 7 bases remaining between them. Germline CDR1 and CDR2: SGHRS and YFSETQ. CDR3 length: 14 residues. CDR3 amino acids: CASSLWEYQETQYF. The CDR3 region has the DNA TGCGCCAGCAGCTTGTGGGAATACCAAGAGACCCAGTACTTC.